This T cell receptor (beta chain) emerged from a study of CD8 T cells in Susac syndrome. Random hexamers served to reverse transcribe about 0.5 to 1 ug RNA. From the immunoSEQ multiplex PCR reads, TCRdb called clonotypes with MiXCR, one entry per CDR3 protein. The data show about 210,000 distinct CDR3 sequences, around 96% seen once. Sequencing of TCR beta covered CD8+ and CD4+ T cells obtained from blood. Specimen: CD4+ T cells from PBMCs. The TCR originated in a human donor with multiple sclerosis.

DNA for the CDR3: TGCAGCGGTAGAATTCGCTCCTACAATGAGCAGTTCTTC. Protein product: CSGRIRSYNEQFF. The chain combines TRBV29-1 with TRBJ2-1; no reliable D call. Germline V gene data show CDR1 as SQVTM and CDR2 as ANQGSEA. Trimming left V 7 bases short and J 0 bases short, with 10 bases between. The CDR3 has 13 amino acids.